The 27 T cell receptor beta chains listed next were all sequenced from one sample in a study of shared clonotypes between healthy human individuals. Data came from immunoSEQ multiplex PCR; TCRdb stores just in-frame clones and leaves some out. The table records some 530,000 clones, over 75% of them present only once. Sequenced input: PBMCs. These TCRs come from a woman in her forties in good health. Some clones in this sample may be carry-over from other donors' samples.

V gene TRBV9 combines with J gene TRBJ1-1, with D unclear. The CDR3 contains 15 residues. The V end was cut by 0 bases, the J end by 1 base, with 10 bases between. Germline V lookup: CDR1 SGDLS, CDR2 YYNGEE. The CDR3 bases are TGTGCCAGCAGCGTAGGGTTCAGCGGGAACACTGAAGCTTTCTTT. It specifies CASSVGFSGNTEAFF.

Remarks on this clone: The sample holds other DNA sequences that translate to the same CDR3. The gene calls are TRBV7-9 and TRBJ2-5; 7 bases are shared with TRBD1. The CDR3 spans 15 residues. CDR1 is SEHNR, CDR2 FQNEAQ, per germline (reference sequence). V was clipped by 0 bases and J by 1 base; unmatched bases: 2. CDR3 residues: CASSLAGTAQETQYF. The DNA of the CDR3 is TGTGCCAGCAGCTTAGCGGGGACAGCCCAAGAGACCCAGTACTTC.

As to this clone: This likely traces to a read error, being one base from a far larger clone. This rearrangement joins TRBV11-2 to TRBJ2-7; D is perhaps TRBD1 (6 bases). The CDR3 runs 13 residues. The germline V and J ends were trimmed by 7 bases and 12 bases, with 22 bases remaining between them. The V gene's germline CDR1 is SGHAT and CDR2 FQNNGV. The CDR3 reads CASISPGAGGRYF. The CDR3 region has the DNA TGTGCCAGCATCTCCCCTGGAGCTGGGGGCCGGTACTTC.

Details on this clone: One end of the junction fails to match germline, which may point to a read error. J is TRBJ2-6 and V is TRBV30, with a possible D match to TRBD1 (5 bases). This CDR3 spans 18 amino acids. CDR1 is GTSNPN, CDR2 SVGIG, per germline (reference sequence). The CDR3 protein is CAWSVYQGSYSGASVLTF. CDR3 sequence (DNA): TGTGCCTGGAGTGTATACCAGGGTTCATACTCTGGGGCCAGCGTCCTGACTTTC.

This chain connects TRBV30 to TRBJ2-1; D is uncertain. The germline V and J ends were trimmed by 0 bases and 9 bases, with 12 bases remaining between them. The CDR3 loop spans 13 amino acids. Germline assignment: CDR1 GTSNPN and CDR2 SVGIG (reference sequence). The DNA of the CDR3 is TGTGCCTGGAGTGTATCACAGACGGGTGAGCAGTTCTTC. Translating gives CAWSVSQTGEQFF.

Remarks on this clone: A much larger clone is a single base away; this may be a read error. V and J are TRBV30 and TRBJ1-1; D unclear. The CDR3 totals 15 residues. Per germline, CDR1 GTSNPN and CDR2 SVGIG (reference sequence). The CDR3: CARSVGPQLNTGAFF. The CDR3, as DNA: TGTGCCCGGAGTGTAGGCCCTCAACTGAACACTGGAGCTTTCTTT.

This chain joins TRBV30 and TRBJ2-7, with D possibly being TRBD1 (7 bases). Germline CDR1 is GTSNPN and CDR2 is SVGIG (reference sequence). V dropped 0 bases and J dropped 4 bases, with 10 bases sitting between them. This CDR3 has 13 amino acids. The DNA for the CDR3 is TGTGCCTGGAGTGTTCCAGGGGGGTACGAGCAGTACTTC. It encodes CAWSVPGGYEQYF.

Details on this clone: A far larger clone is one nucleotide away, so this likely arose from a read error. The V call is TRBV11-1, the J call TRBJ2-5; D remains unclear. Trimming removed 3 bases from V and 1 base from J, with 0 bases in between. CDR3 size: 11 residues. CDR1 is SGHAT and CDR2 is FQDESV in the germline V gene (reference sequence). DNA of the CDR3: TGTGCCAGCAGCTTCCAAGAGACCCAGTACTTC. Encoded protein: CASSFQETQYF.

The chain carries TRBV19 and TRBJ2-7; TRBD1 agrees at 9 bases. The germline V gene encodes CDR1 LNHDA and CDR2 SQIVND (reference sequence). The CDR3 runs to 15 residues. The trim removed 5 bases at V and 2 bases at J, leaving 7 bases unmatched. In DNA form, the CDR3 reads TGTGCCAGTAGTCCACGACGGACAGGGGCCTACGAGCAGTACTTC. Translated, it gives CASSPRRTGAYEQYF.

About this clone: A far bigger clonotype differs at one base, so this is likely a read error. The chain recombines TRBV11-3 with TRBJ2-5; TRBD2 matches at 8 bases. This CDR3 region has 14 residues. Germline lookup yields CDR1 SGHNT and CDR2 YENEEA. DNA of the CDR3: TGTGCCCGCAGCCCCACGGGGGGGCAAGAGACCCAGTACTTC. Residues: CARSPTGGQETQYF.

The rearrangement joins TRBV6-1 to TRBJ2-7, with TRBD2 identical over 8 bases. Germline-derived CDR1 and CDR2 are MNHNS and SASEGT. The CDR3 sequence is 14 residues long. The V and J ends lost 1 base and 3 bases, in that order; junction bases with no gene match: 2. The CDR3 loop is CASSEERELYEQYF. CDR3 DNA sequence: TGTGCCAGCAGTGAAGAGCGGGAGCTCTACGAGCAGTACTTC.

The CDR3 sequence: CASSRTANQPQHF. DNA for the CDR3: TGTGCCAGCAGCAGGACCGCCAATCAGCCCCAGCATTTT. The gene calls are TRBV28 and TRBJ1-5; D is uncertain. Germline lookup yields CDR1 MDHEN and CDR2 SYDVKM. CDR3 length: 13 residues. Trimming stripped 6 bases from V and 3 bases from J, with 9 bases between.

This clone was found a few times. The chain recombines TRBV10-3 with TRBJ2-3, with 10 bases aligning to TRBD2. Unmatched junction bases numbered 5, after V lost 2 bases and J lost 0 bases. CDR1 and CDR2 from the germline V gene are ENHRY and SYGVKD. There are 17 residues in the CDR3. CDR3 DNA sequence: TGTGCCATCAGTGAGGTACCGGGACTAGCGAGCACAGATACGCAGTATTTT. It is translated as CAISEVPGLASTDTQYF.

The chain recombines TRBV7-3 with TRBJ2-5; D gene uncertain. The CDR3 consists of 13 residues. Trimming shortened V by 1 base and J by 5 bases, and 8 bases separated the two germline ends. From germline, CDR1 is SGHTA and CDR2 FQGTGA. Here the CDR3 DNA reads TGTGCCAGCAGCTTAAGACCTAGGGAGACCCAGTACTTC. Translating gives CASSLRPRETQYF.

The chain employs TRBV28 and TRBJ1-1; 7 bases match TRBD1. The CDR3 contains 16 residues. Germline loops: CDR1 MDHEN, CDR2 SYDVKM. Trimming cost V 6 bases and J 0 bases; bases outside gene matches: 10. The CDR3 loop reads CASRTPGQIMNTEAFF. The CDR3 region has the DNA TGTGCCAGCAGAACCCCGGGACAGATAATGAACACTGAAGCTTTCTTT.

This clone was counted between two and nine times. The chain uses TRBV9 and TRBJ2-5, with TRBD2 identical over 9 bases. The CDR3 totals 13 residues. Trimming removed 4 bases from V and 4 bases from J; junction bases left unmatched: 2. Germline V gives CDR1 SGDLS, CDR2 YYNGEE. In DNA form, the CDR3 reads TGTGCCAGCAGCAGGACTAGCGCAGAGACCCAGTACTTC. Protein: CASSRTSAETQYF.

This chain links TRBV5-6 with TRBJ1-4; D gene uncertain. V was clipped by 4 bases and J by 5 bases, with 15 bases between them. Germline V gives CDR1 SGHDT, CDR2 YYEEEE. The CDR3 is 15 residues long. CDR3 nucleotides: TGTGCCAGCAGCGGTGGGTACAGAGAGAATGAAAAACTGTTTTTT. Translation gives CASSGGYRENEKLFF.

The CDR3 is CASGQFEKLFF. In DNA, the CDR3 is TGTGCCAGCGGTCAATTCGAAAAACTGTTTTTT. The chain carries TRBV7-8 and TRBJ1-4; unclear D gene. Trimming cost V 8 bases and J 8 bases, with 9 bases left between them. The CDR3 sequence is 11 residues long. CDR1 and CDR2 (germline): SGHVS, FQNEAQ.

This rearrangement joins TRBV7-9 to TRBJ2-6; tentative D call: TRBD2 (7 bases). V shed 5 bases and J shed 0 bases, with 11 bases lying between them. The CDR3 runs to 16 residues. The germline V gene encodes CDR1 SEHNR and CDR2 FQNEAQ (reference sequence). This CDR3 is CASSAGANSGANVLTF. The CDR3 DNA reads TGTGCCAGCAGCGCGGGGGCCAACTCTGGGGCCAACGTCCTGACTTTC.

The chain employs TRBV7-3 and TRBJ1-2, with 9 bases that match TRBD1. Germline V lookup: CDR1 SGHTA, CDR2 FQGTGA. J gave up 8 bases and V 4 bases, and 8 bases lay outside the gene matches. The CDR3 has 14 amino acids. The CDR3 spells CASSWGQGEGGYTF. DNA for the CDR3: TGTGCCAGCAGCTGGGGACAGGGTGAGGGCGGCTACACCTTC.

V and J are TRBV15 and TRBJ2-1; 13 bases fit TRBD2. Germline V gene data show CDR1 as LNHNV and CDR2 as YYDKDF (reference sequence). The CDR3 spans 15 residues. Unmatched junction bases numbered 0, after V lost 0 bases and J lost 7 bases. This CDR3 is CATSREGLAGNEQFF. The CDR3 DNA sequence: TGTGCCACCAGCAGAGAGGGACTAGCGGGAAATGAGCAGTTCTTC.

The chain combines TRBV5-1 with TRBJ2-7, with TRBD2 matching 10 bases. CDR3 length equals 16 residues. Unmatched junction bases numbered 14, after V lost 4 bases and J lost 7 bases. CDR1 and CDR2 from the germline V gene are SGHRS and YFSETQ. The CDR3 coding sequence is TGCGCCAGCAGCCCCGCGGGAAGCGGGAGGGCGAGGGAGCAGTACTTC. It yields the protein CASSPAGSGRAREQYF.

As to this clone: This sequence is one base from a far larger clone and is likely a read error. CDR3 nucleotides: TGTGCCAGCAGCTTAGGACTGTACAATGAGCAGTTCTTC. Translation: CASSLGLYNEQFF. The chain combines TRBV7-2 with TRBJ2-1; D is undetermined. Germline V gives CDR1 SGHTA, CDR2 FQGNSA. V lost 1 base and J 4 bases, leaving 5 bases between the germline ends. This CDR3 spans 13 amino acids. The full variable domain, completed using reference TRBV7-2 and TRBJ2-1, is GAGVSQSPSNKVTEKGKDVELRCDPISGHTALYWYRQSLGQGLEFLIYFQGNSAPDKSGLPSDRFSAERTGGSVSTLTIQRTQQEDSAVYLCASSLGLYNEQFFGPGTRLTVL.

This chain joins TRBV18 and TRBJ2-7; 7 bases map to TRBD1. V lost 5 bases and J lost 7; bases outside the gene matches: 8. CDR3 length: 13 residues. Per germline, CDR1 KGHSH and CDR2 LQKENI. Written as DNA, the CDR3 is TGTGCCAGCTCATACGGACAGGCGGAGGAGCAGTACTTC. This encodes CASSYGQAEEQYF.

This rearrangement joins TRBV28 to TRBJ2-1; 8 nucleotides align to TRBD1. The CDR3 spans 14 residues. The ends lost 3 bases at V and 6 bases at J; junction bases unmatched: 4. CDR1 is MDHEN, CDR2 SYDVKM, per germline. The DNA of the CDR3 is TGTGCCAGCAGTTTTCCGACAGGGGTCAATGAGCAGTTCTTC. Translating it yields CASSFPTGVNEQFF.

CDR3 DNA sequence: TGTGCCAGCAGCTTAGGGGTACTAGCGAGGTACGAGCAGTACTTC. It specifies CASSLGVLARYEQYF. The chain uses TRBV7-2 and TRBJ2-7, with 7 bases fitting TRBD2. V trimming: 1 base; J trimming: 4 bases; junction bases outside the gene matches: 7. The CDR3 is 15 amino acids. Germline V gene sequence: CDR1 SGHTA, CDR2 FQGNSA. The entire variable domain, with the rest obtained from reference TRBV7-2 and TRBJ2-7, is as follows: GAGVSQSPSNKVTEKGKDVELRCDPISGHTALYWYRQSLGQGLEFLIYFQGNSAPDKSGLPSDRFSAERTGGSVSTLTIQRTQQEDSAVYLCASSLGVLARYEQYFGPGTRLTVT.

The chain carries TRBV6-6 and TRBJ1-1; no clear D. The CDR3 extends over 14 amino acids. Germline V CDR1 and CDR2: MNHNY, SVGAGI (reference sequence). V lost 0 bases and J lost 1, with 6 bases in between. In DNA, the CDR3 is TGTGCCAGCAGTTACTCCGACACGAACACTGAAGCTTTCTTT. Protein sequence: CASSYSDTNTEAFF.